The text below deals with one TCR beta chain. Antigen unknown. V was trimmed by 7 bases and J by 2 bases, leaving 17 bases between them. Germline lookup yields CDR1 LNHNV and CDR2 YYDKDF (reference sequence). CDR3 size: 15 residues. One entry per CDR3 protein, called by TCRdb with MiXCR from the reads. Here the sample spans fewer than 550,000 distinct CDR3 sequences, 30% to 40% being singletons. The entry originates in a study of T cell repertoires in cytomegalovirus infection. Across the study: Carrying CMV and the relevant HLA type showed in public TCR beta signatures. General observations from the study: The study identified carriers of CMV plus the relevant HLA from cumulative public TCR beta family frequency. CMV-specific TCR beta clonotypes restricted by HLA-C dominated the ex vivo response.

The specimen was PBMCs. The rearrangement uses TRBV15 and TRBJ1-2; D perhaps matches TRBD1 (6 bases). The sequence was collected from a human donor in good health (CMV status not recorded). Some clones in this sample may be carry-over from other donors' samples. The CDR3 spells CATKGDRTDNYGYTF. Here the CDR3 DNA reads TGTGCCACCAAGGGGGACCGGACTGACAACTATGGCTACACCTTC.